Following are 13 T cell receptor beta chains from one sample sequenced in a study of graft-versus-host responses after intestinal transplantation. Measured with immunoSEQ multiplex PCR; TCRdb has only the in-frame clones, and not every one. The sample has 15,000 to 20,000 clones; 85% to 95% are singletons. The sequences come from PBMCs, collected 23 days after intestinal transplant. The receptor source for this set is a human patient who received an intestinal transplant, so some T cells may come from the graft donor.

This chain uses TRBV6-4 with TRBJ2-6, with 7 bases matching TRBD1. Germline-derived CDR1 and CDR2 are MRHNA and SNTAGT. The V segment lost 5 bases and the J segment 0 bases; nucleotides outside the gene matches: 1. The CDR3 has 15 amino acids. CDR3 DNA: TGTGCCAGCAGTTGGGACAGCTCTGGGGCCAACGTCCTGACTTTC. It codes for CASSWDSSGANVLTF.

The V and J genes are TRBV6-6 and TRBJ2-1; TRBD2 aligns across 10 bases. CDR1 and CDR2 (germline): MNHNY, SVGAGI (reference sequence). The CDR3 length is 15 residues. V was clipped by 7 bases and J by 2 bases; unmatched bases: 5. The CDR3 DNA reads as TGTGCCAGCACCCTGGGACTAGCGCCCTACAATGAGCAGTTCTTC. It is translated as CASTLGLAPYNEQFF.

CDR3 coding DNA: TGTGCCAGCAGGACTAGCGGGTTTACCTACGAGCAGTACTTC. Translation gives CASRTSGFTYEQYF. The J gene is TRBJ2-7, the V gene TRBV27, with 10 nucleotides matching TRBD2. V lost 6 bases, J lost 2 bases, and 4 bases stayed unmatched. The CDR3 is 14 amino acids. In germline, CDR1 is MNHEY, CDR2 SMNVEV (reference sequence).

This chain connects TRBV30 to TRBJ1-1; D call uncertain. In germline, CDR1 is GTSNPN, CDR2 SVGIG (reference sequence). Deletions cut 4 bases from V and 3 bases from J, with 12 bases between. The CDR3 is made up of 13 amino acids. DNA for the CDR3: TGTGCCTGGATAGGACCCATTTACACTGAAGCTTTCTTT. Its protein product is CAWIGPIYTEAFF.

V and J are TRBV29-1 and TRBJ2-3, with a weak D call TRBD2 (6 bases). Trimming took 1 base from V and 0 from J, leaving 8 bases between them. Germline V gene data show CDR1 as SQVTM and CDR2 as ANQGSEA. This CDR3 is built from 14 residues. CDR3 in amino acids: CSVEGGVSTDTQYF. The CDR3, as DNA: TGCAGCGTTGAAGGCGGGGTTAGCACAGATACGCAGTATTTT.

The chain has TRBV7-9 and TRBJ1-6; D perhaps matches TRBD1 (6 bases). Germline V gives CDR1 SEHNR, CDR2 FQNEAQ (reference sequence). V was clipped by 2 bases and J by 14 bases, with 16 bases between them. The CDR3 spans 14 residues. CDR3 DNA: TGTGCCAGCAGCTTACCCACACAGGGTTTATCCCTCCACTTT. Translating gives CASSLPTQGLSLHF.

DNA of the CDR3: TGCGCCAGCAGCTTGTTCCCAGCAGGCGAGCAGTACTTC. Translating it yields CASSLFPAGEQYF. V usage is TRBV5-1 and J usage is TRBJ2-7; D gene uncertain. Between the trimmed V and J ends, which lost 1 base and 6 bases, there was a span of 11 bases. The CDR3 contains 13 residues. CDR1 is SGHRS and CDR2 is YFSETQ in the germline V gene.

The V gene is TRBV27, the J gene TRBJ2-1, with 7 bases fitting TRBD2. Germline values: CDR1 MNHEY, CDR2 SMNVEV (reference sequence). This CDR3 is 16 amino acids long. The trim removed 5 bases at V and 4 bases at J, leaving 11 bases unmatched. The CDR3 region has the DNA TGTGCCAGCAGTCTTCTCTCTAGCGGCAATTACAATGAGCAGTTCTTC. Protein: CASSLLSSGNYNEQFF.

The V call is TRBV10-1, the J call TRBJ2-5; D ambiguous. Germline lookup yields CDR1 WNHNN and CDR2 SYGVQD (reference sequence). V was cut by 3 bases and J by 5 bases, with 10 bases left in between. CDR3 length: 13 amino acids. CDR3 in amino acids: CASSDWGFETQYF. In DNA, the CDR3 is TGCGCCAGCAGTGATTGGGGATTCGAGACCCAGTACTTC.

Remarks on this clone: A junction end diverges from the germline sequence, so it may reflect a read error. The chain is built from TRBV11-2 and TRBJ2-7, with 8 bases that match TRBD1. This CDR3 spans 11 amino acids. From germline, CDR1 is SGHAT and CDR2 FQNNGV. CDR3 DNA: TGTGCCAGCAGCTTAGGACAGGGGAAGAAGTTC. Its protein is CASSLGQGKKF.

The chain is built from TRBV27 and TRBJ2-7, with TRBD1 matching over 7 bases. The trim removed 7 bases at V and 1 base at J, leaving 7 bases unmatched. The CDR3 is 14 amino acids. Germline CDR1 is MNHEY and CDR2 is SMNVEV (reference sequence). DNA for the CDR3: TGTGCCAGCACCCCATGGGACAGATCCTACGAGCAGTACTTC. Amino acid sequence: CASTPWDRSYEQYF.

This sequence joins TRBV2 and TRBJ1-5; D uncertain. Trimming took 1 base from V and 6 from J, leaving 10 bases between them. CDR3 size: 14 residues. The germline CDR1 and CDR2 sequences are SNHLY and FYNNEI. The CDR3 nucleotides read TGTGCCAGCAGTGAAGACGGGGTCGCTCAGCCCCAGCATTTT. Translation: CASSEDGVAQPQHF. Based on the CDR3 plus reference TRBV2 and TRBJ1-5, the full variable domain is EPEVTQTPSHQVTQMGQEVILRCVPISNHLYFYWYRQILGQKVEFLVSFYNNEISEKSEIFDDQFSVERPDGSNFTLKIRSTKLEDSAMYFCASSEDGVAQPQHFGDGTRLSIL.

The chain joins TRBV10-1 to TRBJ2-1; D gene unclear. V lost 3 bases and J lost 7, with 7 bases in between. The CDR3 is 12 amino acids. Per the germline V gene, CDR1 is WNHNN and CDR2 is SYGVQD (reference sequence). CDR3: CASSDGLNEQFF. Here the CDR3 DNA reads TGCGCCAGCAGTGATGGCTTGAATGAGCAGTTCTTC.